This T cell receptor (beta chain) appears in the sequencing data of a study of blood T cell repertoires in COVID-19. The overall study: PBMCs, B-cell-depleted T cells, or T cells provided the cDNA or gDNA that made up the material.

This clone was detected once. Authors' analysis steps: From reference gene primer amplification, estimates of nucleated cell counts were derived. Clones were read by immunoSEQ multiplex PCR, and TCRdb kept only the in-frame ones, dropping some. V and J calls and clone size are those listed in that table; D and trimming were worked out from the DNA. The sample records 160,000 or so clones, less than 90% being singletons. Trimming took 5 bases from V and 1 from J; bases not matched to a gene: 8. The CDR3 contains 16 residues. Germline CDR1 SEHNR, CDR2 FQNEAQ (reference sequence). This clonotype originated in a woman in her seventies with acute or convalescent COVID-19. The chain recombines TRBV7-9 with TRBJ1-2, with TRBD1 identical over 9 bases. The sequencing input was peripheral blood. This chain's CDR3 is CASSPGTGIFNYGYTF. The CDR3 DNA reads as TGTGCCAGCAGCCCTGGGACAGGGATATTTAACTATGGCTACACCTTC.